Given below is one T cell receptor beta chain in context. Its specificity is not known. Trimming stripped 8 bases from V and 7 bases from J, with 11 bases between. This CDR3 contains 12 residues. Germline CDR1 is MNHEY and CDR2 is SMNVEV (reference sequence). The data stem from a study of cytomegalovirus exposure and HLA in healthy donors. Study-level background: The roughly 120 validation repertoires and the 650 to 850 first-cohort repertoires shared a platform, a later analysis reported. Overall study findings and caveats: Listed as cytomegalovirus-associated were roughly 180 TCR beta chains. The dataset shows that most TCR sequences were rare, while some public TCRs occurred in many donors. In vitro experiments confirmed that three CMV-associated chains were specific for CMV antigens.

Repertoires were generated with immunoSEQ multiplex PCR, while TCRdb's copy carries only in-frame clones and drops some. The sample lists approximately 150,000 clones, 91% occurring once. This chain connects TRBV27 to TRBJ2-2; D uncertain. This sequence originates from a woman aged 18-35 years in good health and CMV-seropositive. What was sequenced was PBMCs. CDR3 residues: CASGSTGGELFF. CDR3 sequence (DNA): TGTGCCAGCGGATCGACTGGCGGGGAGCTGTTTTTT.